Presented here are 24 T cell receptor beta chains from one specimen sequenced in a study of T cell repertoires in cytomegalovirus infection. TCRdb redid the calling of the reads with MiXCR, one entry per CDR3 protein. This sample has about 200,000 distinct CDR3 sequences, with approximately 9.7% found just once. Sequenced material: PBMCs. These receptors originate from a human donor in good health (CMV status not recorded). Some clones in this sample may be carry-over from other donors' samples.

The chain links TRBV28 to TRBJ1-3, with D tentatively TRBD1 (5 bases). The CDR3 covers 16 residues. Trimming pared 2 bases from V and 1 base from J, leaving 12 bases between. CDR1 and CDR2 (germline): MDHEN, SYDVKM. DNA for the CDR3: TGTGCCAGCAGTTTAGGAGGGGCGCTTTCTGGAAACACCATATATTTT. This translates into CASSLGGALSGNTIYF.

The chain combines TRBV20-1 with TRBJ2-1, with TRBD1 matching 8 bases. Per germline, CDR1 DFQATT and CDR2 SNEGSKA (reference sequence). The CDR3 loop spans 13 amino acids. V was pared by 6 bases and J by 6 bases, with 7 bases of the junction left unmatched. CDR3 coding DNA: TGCAGTGCCCCCCGGACAGGGACCAATGAGCAGTTCTTC. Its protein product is CSAPRTGTNEQFF.

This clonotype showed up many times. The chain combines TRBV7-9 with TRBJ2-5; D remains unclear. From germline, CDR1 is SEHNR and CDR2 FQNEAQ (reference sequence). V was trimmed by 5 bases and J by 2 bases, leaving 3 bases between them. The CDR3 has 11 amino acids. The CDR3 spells CASSIQETQYF. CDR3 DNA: TGTGCCAGCAGCATTCAAGAGACCCAGTACTTC.

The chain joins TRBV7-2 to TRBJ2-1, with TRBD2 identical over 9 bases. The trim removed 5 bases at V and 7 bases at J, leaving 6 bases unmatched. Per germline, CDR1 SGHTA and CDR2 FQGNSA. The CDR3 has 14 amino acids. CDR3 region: CASSPRGLANEQFF. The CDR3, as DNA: TGTGCCAGCAGCCCAAGGGGACTAGCAAATGAGCAGTTCTTC.

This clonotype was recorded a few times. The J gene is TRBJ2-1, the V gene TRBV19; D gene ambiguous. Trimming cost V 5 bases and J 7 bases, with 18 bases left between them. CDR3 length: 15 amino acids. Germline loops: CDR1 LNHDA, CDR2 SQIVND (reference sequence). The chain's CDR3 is CASSEVAVIRNEQFF. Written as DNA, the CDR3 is TGTGCCAGTAGTGAAGTAGCAGTTATAAGAAATGAGCAGTTCTTC.

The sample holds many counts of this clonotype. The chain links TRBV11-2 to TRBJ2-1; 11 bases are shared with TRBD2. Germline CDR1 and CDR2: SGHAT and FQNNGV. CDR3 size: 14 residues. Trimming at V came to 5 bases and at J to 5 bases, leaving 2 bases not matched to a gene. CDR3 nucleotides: TGTGCCAGCAGCCTTAGCGGGGGGGACAATGAGCAGTTCTTC. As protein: CASSLSGGDNEQFF. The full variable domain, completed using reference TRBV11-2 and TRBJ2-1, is EAGVAQSPRYKIIEKRQSVAFWCNPISGHATLYWYQQILGQGPKLLIQFQNNGVVDDSQLPKDRFSAERLKGVDSTLKIQPAKLEDSAVYLCASSLSGGDNEQFFGPGTRLTVL.

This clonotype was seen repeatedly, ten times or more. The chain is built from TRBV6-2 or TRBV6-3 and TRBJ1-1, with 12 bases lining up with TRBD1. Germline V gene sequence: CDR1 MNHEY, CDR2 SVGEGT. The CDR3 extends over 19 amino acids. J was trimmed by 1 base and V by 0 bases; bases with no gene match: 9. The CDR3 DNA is TGTGCCAGCAGTTACTCCGGGGACAGGGGGCCCAGTCGGAACACTGAAGCTTTCTTT. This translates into CASSYSGDRGPSRNTEAFF.

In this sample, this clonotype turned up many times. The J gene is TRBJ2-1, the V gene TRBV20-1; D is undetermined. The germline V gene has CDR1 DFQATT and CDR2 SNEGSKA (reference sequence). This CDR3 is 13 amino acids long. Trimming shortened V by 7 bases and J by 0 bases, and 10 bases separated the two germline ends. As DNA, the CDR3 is TGCAGTGTCGCACAGAGCTCCTACAATGAGCAGTTCTTC. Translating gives CSVAQSSYNEQFF.

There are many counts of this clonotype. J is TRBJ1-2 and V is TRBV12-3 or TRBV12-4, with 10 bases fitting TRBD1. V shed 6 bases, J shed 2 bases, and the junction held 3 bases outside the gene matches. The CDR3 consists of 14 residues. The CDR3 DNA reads TGTGCCAGCAGACGGGGACAGGGGAACTATGGCTACACCTTC. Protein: CASRRGQGNYGYTF.

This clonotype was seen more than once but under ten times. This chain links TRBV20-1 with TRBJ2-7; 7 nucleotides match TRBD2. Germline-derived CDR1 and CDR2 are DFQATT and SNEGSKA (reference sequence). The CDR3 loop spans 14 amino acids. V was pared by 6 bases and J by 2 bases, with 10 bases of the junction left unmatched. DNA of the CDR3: TGCAGTGCGAGTCCGATAGCGGGCACCTACGAGCAGTACTTC. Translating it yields CSASPIAGTYEQYF.

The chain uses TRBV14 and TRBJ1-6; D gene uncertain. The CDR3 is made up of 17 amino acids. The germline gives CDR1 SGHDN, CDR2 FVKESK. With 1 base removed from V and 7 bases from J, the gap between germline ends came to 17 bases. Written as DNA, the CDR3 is TGTGCCAGCAGCCAAGGGGCGCGACCGGTCCCGAATTCACCCCTCCACTTT. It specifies CASSQGARPVPNSPLHF.

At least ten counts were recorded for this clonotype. The CDR3 loop reads CASSSRLLLSTQYF. CDR3 coding DNA: TGTGCCAGCAGCTCGAGGTTGCTTTTGAGTACGCAGTATTTT. The chain couples TRBV7-8 to TRBJ2-3, with D unresolved. The CDR3 runs to 14 residues. CDR1 and CDR2 from the germline V gene are SGHVS and FQNEAQ. V shed 4 bases and J shed 8 bases, with 16 bases lying between them.

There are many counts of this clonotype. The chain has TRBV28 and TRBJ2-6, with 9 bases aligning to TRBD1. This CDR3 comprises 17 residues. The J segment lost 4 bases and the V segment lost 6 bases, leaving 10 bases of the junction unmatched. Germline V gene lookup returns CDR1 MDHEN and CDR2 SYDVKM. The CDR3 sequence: CASRTGTGYSGANVLTF. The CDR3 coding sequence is TGTGCCAGCAGGACCGGGACAGGGTACTCCGGGGCCAACGTCCTGACTTTC.

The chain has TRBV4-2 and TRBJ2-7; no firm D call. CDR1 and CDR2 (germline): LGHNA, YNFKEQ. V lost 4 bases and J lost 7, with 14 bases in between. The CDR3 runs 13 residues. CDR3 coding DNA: TGTGCCAGCAGCCGCGAGAAGAGAGTAGAGCAGTACTTC. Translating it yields CASSREKRVEQYF.

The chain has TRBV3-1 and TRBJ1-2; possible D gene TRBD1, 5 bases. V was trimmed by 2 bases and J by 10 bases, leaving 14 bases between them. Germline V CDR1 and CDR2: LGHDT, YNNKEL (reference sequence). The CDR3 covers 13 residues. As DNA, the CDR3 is TGTGCCAGCAGCCAATTCGGGGGATTCGACTACACCTTC. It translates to CASSQFGGFDYTF.

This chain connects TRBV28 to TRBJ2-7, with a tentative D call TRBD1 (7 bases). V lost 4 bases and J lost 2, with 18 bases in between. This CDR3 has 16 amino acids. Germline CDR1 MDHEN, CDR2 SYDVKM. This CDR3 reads CASSSRMRDSTYEQYF. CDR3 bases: TGTGCCAGCAGTTCCAGAATGCGGGACAGCACCTACGAGCAGTACTTC. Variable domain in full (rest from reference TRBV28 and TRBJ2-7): DVKVTQSSRYLVKRTGEKVFLECVQDMDHENMFWYRQDPGLGLRLIYFSYDVKMKEKGDIPEGYSVSREKKERFSLILESASTNQTSMYLCASSSRMRDSTYEQYFGPGTRLTVT.

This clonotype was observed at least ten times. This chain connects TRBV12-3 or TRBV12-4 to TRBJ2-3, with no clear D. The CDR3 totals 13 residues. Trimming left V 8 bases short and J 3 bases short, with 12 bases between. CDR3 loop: CASLRLGTDTQYF. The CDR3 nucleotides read TGTGCCAGCTTGAGACTGGGGACAGATACGCAGTATTTT.

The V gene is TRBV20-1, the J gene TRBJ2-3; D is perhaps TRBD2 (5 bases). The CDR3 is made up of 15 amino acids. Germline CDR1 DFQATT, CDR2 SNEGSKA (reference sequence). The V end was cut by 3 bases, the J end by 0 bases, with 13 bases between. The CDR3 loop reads CSASRGASSTDTQYF. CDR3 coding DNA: TGCAGTGCTAGTCGGGGTGCCTCGAGCACAGATACGCAGTATTTT.

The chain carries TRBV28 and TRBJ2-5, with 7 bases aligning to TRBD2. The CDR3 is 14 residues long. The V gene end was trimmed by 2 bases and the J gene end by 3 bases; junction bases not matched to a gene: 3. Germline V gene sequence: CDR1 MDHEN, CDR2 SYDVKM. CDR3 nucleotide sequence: TGTGCCAGCAGTTTAATCGCGGGAGAAGAGACCCAGTACTTC. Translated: CASSLIAGEETQYF. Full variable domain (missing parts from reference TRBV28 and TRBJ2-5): DVKVTQSSRYLVKRTGEKVFLECVQDMDHENMFWYRQDPGLGLRLIYFSYDVKMKEKGDIPEGYSVSREKKERFSLILESASTNQTSMYLCASSLIAGEETQYFGPGTRLLVL.

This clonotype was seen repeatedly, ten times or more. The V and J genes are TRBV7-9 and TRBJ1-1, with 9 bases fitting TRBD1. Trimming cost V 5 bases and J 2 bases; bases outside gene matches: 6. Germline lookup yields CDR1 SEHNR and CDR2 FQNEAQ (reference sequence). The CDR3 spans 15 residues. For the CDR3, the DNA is TGTGCCAGCAGCGCCCCGGACAGGGGAAACACTGAAGCTTTCTTT. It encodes CASSAPDRGNTEAFF.

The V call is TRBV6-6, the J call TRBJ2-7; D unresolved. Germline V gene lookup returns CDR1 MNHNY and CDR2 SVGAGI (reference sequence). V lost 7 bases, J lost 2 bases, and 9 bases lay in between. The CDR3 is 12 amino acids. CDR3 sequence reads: CASTTQTYEQYF. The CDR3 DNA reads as TGTGCCAGCACAACTCAGACCTACGAGCAGTACTTC.

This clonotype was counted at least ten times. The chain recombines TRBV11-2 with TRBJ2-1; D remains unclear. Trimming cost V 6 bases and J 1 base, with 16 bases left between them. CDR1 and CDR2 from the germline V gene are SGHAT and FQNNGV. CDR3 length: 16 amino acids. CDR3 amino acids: CASSSRARRSYNEQFF. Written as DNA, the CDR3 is TGTGCCAGCAGTTCTCGAGCTAGACGGTCCTACAATGAGCAGTTCTTC.

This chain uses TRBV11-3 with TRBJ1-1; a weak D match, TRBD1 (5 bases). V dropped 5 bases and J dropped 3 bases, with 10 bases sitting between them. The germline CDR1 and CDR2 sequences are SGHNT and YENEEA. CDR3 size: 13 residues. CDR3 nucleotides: TGTGCCAGCAGCCTCCTCAGGGACACTGAAGCTTTCTTT. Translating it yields CASSLLRDTEAFF.

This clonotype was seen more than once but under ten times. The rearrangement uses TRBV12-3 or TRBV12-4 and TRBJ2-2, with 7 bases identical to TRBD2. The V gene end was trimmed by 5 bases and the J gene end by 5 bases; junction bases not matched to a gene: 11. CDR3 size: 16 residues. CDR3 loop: CASSQTAGFGTGELFF. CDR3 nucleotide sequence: TGTGCCAGCAGTCAGACAGCGGGGTTCGGAACCGGGGAGCTGTTTTTT.